Sequencing of this T cell receptor beta chain was carried out in a study of T cells in Graves' hyperthyroidism and ophthalmopathy (dated by TCRdb to about 2019). In terms of the full investigation: Peripheral blood was collected at initial diagnosis, before any treatment. A discovery cohort of about a hundred patients, about 43 with Graves' ophthalmopathy and about 60 with stable Graves' hyperthyroidism, was used to find distinguishing TCR V-J signatures. An independent validation cohort of around 19 hyperthyroidism patients and about 16 patients who later progressed to ophthalmopathy tested prospective prediction of ophthalmopathy. The 100 or so discovery patients were divided at random into training and test sets in a 7:3 ratio. In more than 5 Graves' hyperthyroidism patients, the study also compared T-cell repertoires from thyroid tissue with T-cell repertoires from blood. Following sampling, methimazole starting at 30 mg daily was given to hyperthyroidism patients, and high-dose intravenous methylprednisolone was given to ophthalmopathy patients. The paper reports TCR Vbeta CDR3 sequencing of more than 120 peripheral blood samples: fewer than 50 ophthalmopathy, approximately 74 hyperthyroidism and approximately 17 progressor patients. Paper-wide results and their limitations: Sample size was not statistically predetermined, and blinding of investigators to group allocation was not performed. In validation, the model predicted progression to ophthalmopathy with about 71% sensitivity and approximately 72% specificity, a median of around 6.6 months before onset. A 13 V-J signature model separated ophthalmopathy from stable hyperthyroidism, with around 90% sensitivity and 81.08% specificity in cross-validation and 80%/75% in testing. Blood samples also contained most of the expanded thyroid clonotypes (frequency above 0.001), which suggests that blood repertoires may reflect thyroid immune responses.

The TCR beta CDR3 regions were amplified from RNA transcripts. The TCR CDR3 was subjected to a first round of RT-PCR using the HTBI primer set and the Qiagen OneStep RT-PCR kit. Libraries were constructed in a second round of multiplex PCR, after which size selection and purification were performed. Paired-end sequencing of the libraries was performed with 100 bp reads on an Illumina HiSeq2000. The published analysis was carried out like this. Raw data were processed with SOAPnuke, discarding reads with adapters, uncalled bases, mean Phred below 15, or no exact constant-primer or identifier match. High-quality paired reads were merged using COPE v1.2.5, and each unique nucleotide sequence was defined as a clonotype. Clonotypes were aligned to IMGT TRBV, TRBD and TRBJ reference segments using MiTCR v1.1. Only V-J combinations with frequency above 0.0001, covering about 99% of repertoires, were analysed. A TCS score was defined as the ratio between F50 (clonal expansion) and ExV (chaos), using BLOSUM62-based TCRdist between CDR3 peptides within each V-J. Welch's t-statistics and random forest reduced fewer than 550 V-J features to roughly 13, which were used in a naive Bayes classifier (R e1071). TCRdb cleaned the public reads at Q25 with fastp, built clones with MiXCR and kept in-frame beta chains. Records with the same CDR3 protein are collapsed into one entry carrying the most frequent genes and DNA. What appears here as the V and J calls and clone size reflects TCRdb's work, not the paper's. Across this sample there are about 740,000 distinct CDR3 sequences, with about 15% seen only once. The ten largest clones add up to about 10% of the sample.

Graves' hyperthyroidism was defined as stable when no progression to ophthalmopathy occurred over 18 months of follow-up. Hyperthyroidism patients were newly diagnosed, had a disease duration of under 2 months, and were aged 18 to 65 years. Any patient with an uncontrolled infection, another autoimmune disease, pregnancy or lactation was excluded. Diagnoses relied on clinical symptoms, serum thyroxine and TRAb, thyroid ultrasound and orbital computed tomography. PBMCs were separated from 10 ml of fresh peripheral blood using Ficoll-Paque density gradient centrifugation. Total RNA was extracted with Trizol reagent, and quality was checked on an Agilent 2100 Bioanalyzer. This clonotype was recorded many times. The antigen it recognizes is unknown. No base quality values were provided; no much bigger clone lies one nucleotide off. From the germline V gene (reference sequence), CDR1 is GTSNPN and CDR2 is SVGIG. The junction shows trimming of 0 bases on V and 2 bases on J, plus 8 bases between the germline ends. The CDR3 measures 13 amino acids from cysteine to phenylalanine. Only the CDR3 region is kept as DNA, spanning 39 bases read in frame from base 1.

Sequencing input: blood. The TCR was taken from a woman in her late teens or twenties with Graves' hyperthyroidism. Here the chain combines TRBV30 and TRBJ2-7; TRBD2 is perhaps the D gene, given 6 matching bases. The nucleotide sequence is TGTGCCTGGAGTGTGGGGAGGACCTACGAGCAGTACTTC. Translated, it gives CAWSVGRTYEQYF.